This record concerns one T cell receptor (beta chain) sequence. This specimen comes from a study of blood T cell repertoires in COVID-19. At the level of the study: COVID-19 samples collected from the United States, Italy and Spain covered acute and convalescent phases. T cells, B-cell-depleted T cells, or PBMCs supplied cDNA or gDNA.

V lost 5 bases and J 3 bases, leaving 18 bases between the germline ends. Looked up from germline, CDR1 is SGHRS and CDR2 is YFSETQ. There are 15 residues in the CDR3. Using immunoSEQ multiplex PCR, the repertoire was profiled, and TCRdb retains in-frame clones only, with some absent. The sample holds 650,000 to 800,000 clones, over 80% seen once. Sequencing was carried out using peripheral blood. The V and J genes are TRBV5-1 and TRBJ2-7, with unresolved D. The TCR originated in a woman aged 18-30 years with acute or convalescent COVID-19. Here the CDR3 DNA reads TGCGCCAGCAGGTTGACCTCCGGTCCTGACTACGAGCAGTACTTC. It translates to CASRLTSGPDYEQYF.